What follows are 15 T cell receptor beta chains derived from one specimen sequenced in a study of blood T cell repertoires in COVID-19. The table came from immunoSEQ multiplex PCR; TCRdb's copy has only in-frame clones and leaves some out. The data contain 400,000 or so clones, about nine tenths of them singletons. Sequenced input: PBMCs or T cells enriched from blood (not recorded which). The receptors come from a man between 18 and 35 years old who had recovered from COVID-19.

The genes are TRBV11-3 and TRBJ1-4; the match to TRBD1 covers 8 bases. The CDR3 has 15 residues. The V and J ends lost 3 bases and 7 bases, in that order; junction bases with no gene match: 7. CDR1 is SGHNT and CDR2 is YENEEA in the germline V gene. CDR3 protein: CASSFSGGGFEKLFF. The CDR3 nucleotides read TGTGCCAGCAGCTTCTCAGGGGGCGGCTTTGAAAAACTGTTTTTT.

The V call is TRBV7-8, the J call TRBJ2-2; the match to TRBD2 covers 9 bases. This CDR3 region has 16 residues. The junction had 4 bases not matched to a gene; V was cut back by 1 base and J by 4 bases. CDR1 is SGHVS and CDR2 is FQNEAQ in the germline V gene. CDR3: CASSLGWTSVTGELFF. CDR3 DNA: TGTGCCAGCAGCTTAGGTTGGACTAGCGTCACCGGGGAGCTGTTTTTT.

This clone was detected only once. The CDR3 DNA reads TGTGCCAGCAGTCGGGGACTAGCGGGAGGGGCCGGGGAGCTGTTTTTT. This translates into CASSRGLAGGAGELFF. This chain joins TRBV28 and TRBJ2-2; TRBD2 matches 16 bases. V lost 5 bases and J lost 6; bases outside the gene matches: 3. The germline V gene encodes CDR1 MDHEN and CDR2 SYDVKM. The CDR3 is 16 amino acids.

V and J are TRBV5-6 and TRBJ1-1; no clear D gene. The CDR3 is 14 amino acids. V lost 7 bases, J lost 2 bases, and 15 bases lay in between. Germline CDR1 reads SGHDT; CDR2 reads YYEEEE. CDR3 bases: TGTGCCAGCCATAACCGACGGGGAAACACTGAAGCTTTCTTT. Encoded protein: CASHNRRGNTEAFF.

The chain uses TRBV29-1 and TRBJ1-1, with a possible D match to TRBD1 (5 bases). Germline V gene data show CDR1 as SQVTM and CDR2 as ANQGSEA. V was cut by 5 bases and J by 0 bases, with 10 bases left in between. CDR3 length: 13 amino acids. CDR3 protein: CSVLGAMNTEAFF. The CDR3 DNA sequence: TGCAGCGTTCTTGGGGCGATGAACACTGAAGCTTTCTTT.

This chain's CDR3 is CASSVGGLAGANEQFF. In DNA, the CDR3 is TGCGCCAGCAGCGTTGGTGGACTAGCGGGAGCAAATGAGCAGTTCTTC. This chain uses TRBV5-1 with TRBJ2-1; the match to TRBD2 covers 13 bases. This CDR3 comprises 16 residues. Germline assignment: CDR1 SGHRS and CDR2 YFSETQ. V shed 4 bases and J 7 bases; nucleotides not matched to a gene: 8.

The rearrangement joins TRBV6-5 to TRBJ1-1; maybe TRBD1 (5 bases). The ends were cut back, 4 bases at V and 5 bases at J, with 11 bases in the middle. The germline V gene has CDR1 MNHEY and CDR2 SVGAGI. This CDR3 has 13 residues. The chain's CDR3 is CASSSREGTEAFF. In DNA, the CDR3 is TGTGCCAGCAGTTCTAGGGAGGGGACTGAAGCTTTCTTT.

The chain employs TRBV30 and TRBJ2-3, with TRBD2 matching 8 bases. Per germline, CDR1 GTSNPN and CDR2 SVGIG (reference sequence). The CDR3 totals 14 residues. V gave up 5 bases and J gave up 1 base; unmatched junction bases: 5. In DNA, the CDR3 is TGTGCCTGGGAAAGCGGGAGTGGCACAGATACGCAGTATTTT. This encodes CAWESGSGTDTQYF.

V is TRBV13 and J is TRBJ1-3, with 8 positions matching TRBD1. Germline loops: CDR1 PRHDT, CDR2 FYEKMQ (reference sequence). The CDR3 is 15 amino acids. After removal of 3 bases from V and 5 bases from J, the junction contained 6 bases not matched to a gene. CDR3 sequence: CASSFAQGGRNTIYF. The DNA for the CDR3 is TGTGCCAGCAGCTTTGCACAGGGGGGTCGAAACACCATATATTTT.

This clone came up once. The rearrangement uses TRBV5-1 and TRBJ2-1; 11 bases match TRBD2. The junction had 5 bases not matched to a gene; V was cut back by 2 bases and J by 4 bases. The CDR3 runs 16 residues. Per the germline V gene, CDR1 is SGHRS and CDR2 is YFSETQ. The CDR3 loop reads CASSFGGLADYNEQFF. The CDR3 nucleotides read TGCGCCAGCAGCTTCGGGGGACTAGCGGATTACAATGAGCAGTTCTTC.

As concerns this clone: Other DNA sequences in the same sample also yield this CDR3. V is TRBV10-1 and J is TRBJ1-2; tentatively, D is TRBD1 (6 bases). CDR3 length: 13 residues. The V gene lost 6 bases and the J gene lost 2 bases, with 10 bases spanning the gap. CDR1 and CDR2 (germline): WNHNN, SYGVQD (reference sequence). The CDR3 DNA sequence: TGCGCCAGCAGCCCCGACAGGAACTATGGCTACACCTTC. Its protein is CASSPDRNYGYTF.

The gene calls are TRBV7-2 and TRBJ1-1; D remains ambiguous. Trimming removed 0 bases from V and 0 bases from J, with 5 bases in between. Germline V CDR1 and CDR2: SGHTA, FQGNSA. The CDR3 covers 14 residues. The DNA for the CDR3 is TGTGCCAGCAGCTTAGCGACTGTGAACACTGAAGCTTTCTTT. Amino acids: CASSLATVNTEAFF.

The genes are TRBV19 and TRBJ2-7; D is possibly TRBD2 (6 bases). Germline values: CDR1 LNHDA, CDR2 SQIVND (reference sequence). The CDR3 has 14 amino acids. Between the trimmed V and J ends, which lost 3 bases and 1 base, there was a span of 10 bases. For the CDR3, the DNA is TGTGCCAGTAGTATGGTGGGGGGATCCTACGAGCAGTACTTC. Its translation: CASSMVGGSYEQYF.

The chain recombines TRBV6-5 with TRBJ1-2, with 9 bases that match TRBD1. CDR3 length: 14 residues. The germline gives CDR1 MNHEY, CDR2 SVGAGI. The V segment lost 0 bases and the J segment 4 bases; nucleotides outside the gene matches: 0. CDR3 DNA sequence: TGTGCCAGCAGTTACTCGACAGGGGGCTATGGCTACACCTTC. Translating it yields CASSYSTGGYGYTF.

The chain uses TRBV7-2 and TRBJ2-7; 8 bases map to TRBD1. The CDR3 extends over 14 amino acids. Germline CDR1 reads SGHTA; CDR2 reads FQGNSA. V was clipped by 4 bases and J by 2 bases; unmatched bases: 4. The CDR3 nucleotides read TGTGCCAGCAGCTCCACGACAGGGGCCTACGAGCAGTACTTC. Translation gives CASSSTTGAYEQYF.